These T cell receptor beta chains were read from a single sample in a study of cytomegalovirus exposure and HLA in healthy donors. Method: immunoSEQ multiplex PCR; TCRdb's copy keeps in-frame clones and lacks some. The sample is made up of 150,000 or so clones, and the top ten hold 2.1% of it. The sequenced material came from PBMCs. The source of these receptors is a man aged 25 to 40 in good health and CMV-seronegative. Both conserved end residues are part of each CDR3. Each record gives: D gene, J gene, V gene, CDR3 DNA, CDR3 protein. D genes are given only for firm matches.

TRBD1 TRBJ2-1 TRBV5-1 TGCGCCAGCAGCACGACAGGGGGTTCCTACAATGAGCAGTTCTTC CASSTTGGSYNEQFF
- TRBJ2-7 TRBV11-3 TGTGCCAGCAGCTTCGAGGGACTTCCTTCCTACGAGCAGTACTTC CASSFEGLPSYEQYF
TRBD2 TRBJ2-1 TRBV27 TGTGCCAGCAGCAAACTAGCGGGAGTTGGCAATGAGCAGTTCTTC CASSKLAGVGNEQFF
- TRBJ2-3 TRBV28 TGTGCCAGCAGAGGGGGGGTCGATACGCAGTATTTT CASRGGVDTQYF
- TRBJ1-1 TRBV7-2 TGTGCCAGCAACAAGGACGGATTCGGGGGGAACACTGAAGCTTTCTTT CASNKDGFGGNTEAFF
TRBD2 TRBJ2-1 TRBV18 TGTGCCAGCTCACCAAATGCACGGCGCGGGAGTGCCTACAATGAGCAGTTCTTC CASSPNARRGSAYNEQFF
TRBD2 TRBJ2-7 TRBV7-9 TGTGCCAGCAGCTTTAGCGGGAACTCCTACGAGCAGTACTTC CASSFSGNSYEQYF
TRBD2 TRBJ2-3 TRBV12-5 TGTGCTAGTGGCCCCAATCCGGGACTAGCCACAGATACGCAGTATTTT CASGPNPGLATDTQYF
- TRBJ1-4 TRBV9 TGTGCCAGCAGCGTAGCGTCAGGTGCTAATGAAAAACTGTTTTTT CASSVASGANEKLFF
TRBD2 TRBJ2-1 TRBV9 TGTGCCAGCAGCGTAGCTTGGGCCAGCGGGATGAATGAGCAGTTCTTC CASSVAWASGMNEQFF
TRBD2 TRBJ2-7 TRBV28 TGTGCCAGCAGCTCCACTAGCGTCGAGCAGTACTTC CASSSTSVEQYF
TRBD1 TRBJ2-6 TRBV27 TGTGCCACCCAGACAGGGACTGGGGCCAACGTCCTGACTTTC CATQTGTGANVLTF
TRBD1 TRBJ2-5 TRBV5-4 TGTGCCAGCGGCTTCTTGGGACAGGGGAGAGGAGGGACCCAGTACTTC CASGFLGQGRGGTQYF
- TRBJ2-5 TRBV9 TGTGCCAGCAGCCGTAGGTGGGGGCCAGAGGAGACCCAGTACTTC CASSRRWGPEETQYF
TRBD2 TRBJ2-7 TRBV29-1 TGCAGCGTTGGGACTAGCGGGAGGTTATCCTACGAGCAGTACTTC CSVGTSGRLSYEQYF
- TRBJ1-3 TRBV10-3 TGTGCCACCGCCTTCTTGGACAGCTCTGGAAACACCATATATTTT CATAFLDSSGNTIYF
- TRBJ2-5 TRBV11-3 TGTGCCAGCAGCTTAGGTGTCGGACTTGGGAGGGAGACCCAGTACTTC CASSLGVGLGRETQYF
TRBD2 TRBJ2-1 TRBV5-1 TGCGCCAGCAGCCAGCAACTAGCGGGAGCCAATGAGCAGTTCTTC CASSQQLAGANEQFF
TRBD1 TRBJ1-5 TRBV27 TGTGCCAGCAGTCCAGGGGGTGGTCAGCCCCAGCATTTT CASSPGGGQPQHF
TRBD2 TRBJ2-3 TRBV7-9 TGTGCCAGCAGTTTACTAGCGGGAGAAGCGGGAGATACGCAGTATTTT CASSLLAGEAGDTQYF
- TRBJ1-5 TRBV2 TGTGCCAGCAGTCAGCGATGGGGCCTCAATCAGCCCCAGCATTTT CASSQRWGLNQPQHF
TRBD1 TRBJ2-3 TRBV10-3 TGTGCCACCGCCAAGGACAGGGGGTCCGCAGATACGCAGTATTTT CATAKDRGSADTQYF
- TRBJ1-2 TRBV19 TGTGCCAGTAGGCCCCAGGTATTCAACTTCTATGGCTACACCTTC CASRPQVFNFYGYTF
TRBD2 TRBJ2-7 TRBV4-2 TGTGCCAGCAGCCAAGAAGGACTAGCGGGAGACTACGAGCAGTACTTC CASSQEGLAGDYEQYF
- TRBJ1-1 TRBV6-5 TGTGCCAGCAGTTACCGGGGGAACACTGAAGCTTTCTTT CASSYRGNTEAFF
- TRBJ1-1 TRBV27 TGTGCCAGCAGTTTATCGAGTCGTAGGGGATGGGCCACTGAAGCTTTCTTT CASSLSSRRGWATEAFF
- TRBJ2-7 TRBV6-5 TGTGCCTTAGGAGGGCCCAGCTCCTACGAGCAGTACTTC CALGGPSSYEQYF
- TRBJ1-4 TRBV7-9 TGTGCCAGTCGGTCTGCAACTAATGAAAAACTGTTTTTT CASRSATNEKLFF
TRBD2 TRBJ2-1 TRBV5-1 TGCGCCAGCAGCTTGTCGGCTAGCGGGCAGAGTGAGCAGTTCTTC CASSLSASGQSEQFF
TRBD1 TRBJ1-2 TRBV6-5 TGTGCCAGCAGTTCGGACAGGAACTATGGCTACACCTTC CASSSDRNYGYTF
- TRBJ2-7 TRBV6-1 TGCGCCAGCAGGAGATCGGGGACCTACGAGCAGTACTTC CASRRSGTYEQYF
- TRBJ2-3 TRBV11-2 TGTGCCAGCAGCTCGTCGGGAGATACGCAGTATTTT CASSSSGDTQYF
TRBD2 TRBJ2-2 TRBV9 TGTGCCAGCAGCCCCCATGGGGGGGCGAACACCGGGGAGCTGTTTTTT CASSPHGGANTGELFF
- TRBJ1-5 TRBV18 TGTGCCAGCTCACCAAAGCATCATCTCGGGGATCTGGAACAGCCCCAGCATTTT CASSPKHHLGDLEQPQHF
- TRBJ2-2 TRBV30 TGTGCCTTTACTAGTGCGAACACCGGGGAGCTGTTTTTT CAFTSANTGELFF
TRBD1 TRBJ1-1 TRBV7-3 TGTGCCAGCAGCCCAGGGGGTGTGAACACTGAAGCTTTCTTT CASSPGGVNTEAFF
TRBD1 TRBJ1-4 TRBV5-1 TGCGCCAGCAGCTCGGGACAGGCGGAAGGGGAAAAACTGTTTTTT CASSSGQAEGEKLFF
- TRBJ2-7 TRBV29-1 TGCAGCGCTAAGGAGAGCTCCTACGAGCAGTACTTC CSAKESSYEQYF
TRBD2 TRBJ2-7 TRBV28 TGTGCCAGCAGTCCTCCGGGACTAGCGACCTACGAGCAGTACTTC CASSPPGLATYEQYF
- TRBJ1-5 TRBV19 TGTGCCAGTACCCCCTCCAGGGCAGGGGAGTCTCAGCCCCAGCATTTT CASTPSRAGESQPQHF
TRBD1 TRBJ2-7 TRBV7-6 TGTGCCAGCAGCTTAGGGACAGGGAGCTCCTACGAGCAGTACTTC CASSLGTGSSYEQYF
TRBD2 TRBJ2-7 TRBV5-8 TGTGCCAGCAGCTACGCCATGAGCGGGAGGTCCCACGAGCAGTACTTC CASSYAMSGRSHEQYF
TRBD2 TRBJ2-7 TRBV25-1 TGTGCCAGCAGTTACAGCGGGGTCTCCTACGAGCAGTACTTC CASSYSGVSYEQYF
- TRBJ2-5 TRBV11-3 TGTGCCAGCAGCTTAAAGGGGGAAGAGACCCAGTACTTC CASSLKGEETQYF
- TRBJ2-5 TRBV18 TGTGCCAGCTCACCACCGAGTTCTCGGACCCAGTACTTC CASSPPSSRTQYF
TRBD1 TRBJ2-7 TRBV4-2 TGTGCCAGCAGCTACCGGGGACAGTCTTCCTACGAGCAGTACTTC CASSYRGQSSYEQYF
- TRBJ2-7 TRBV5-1 TGCGCCAGCAGCTTGGGATCTAGTATGTACGAGCAGTACTTC CASSLGSSMYEQYF
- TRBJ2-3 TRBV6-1 TGTGCCAGCAGGACGGACAGTAGAGATACGCAGTATTTT CASRTDSRDTQYF
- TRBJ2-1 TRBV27 TGTGCCAGCAGTTTATCCCGGGGGATTCCATACAATGAGCAGTTCTTC CASSLSRGIPYNEQFF
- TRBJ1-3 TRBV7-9 TGTGCCAGCAGCCCGGGAATGTACTCTGGAAACACCATATATTTT CASSPGMYSGNTIYF